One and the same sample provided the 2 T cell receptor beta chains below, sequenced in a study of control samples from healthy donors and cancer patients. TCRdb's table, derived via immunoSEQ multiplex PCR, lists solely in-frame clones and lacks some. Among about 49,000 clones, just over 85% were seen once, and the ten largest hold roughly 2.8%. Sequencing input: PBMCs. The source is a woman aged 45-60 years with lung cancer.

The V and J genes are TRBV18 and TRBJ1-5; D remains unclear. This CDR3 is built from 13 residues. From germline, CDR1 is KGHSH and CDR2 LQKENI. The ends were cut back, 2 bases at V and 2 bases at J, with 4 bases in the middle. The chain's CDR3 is CASSPDRNQPQHF. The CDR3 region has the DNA TGTGCCAGCTCACCAGATCGCAATCAGCCCCAGCATTTT. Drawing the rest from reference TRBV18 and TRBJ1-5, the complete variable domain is NAGVMQNPRHLVRRRGQEARLRCSPMKGHSHVYWYRQLPEEGLKFMVYLQKENIIDESGMPKERFSAEFPKEGPSILRIQQVVRGDSAAYFCASSPDRNQPQHFGDGTRLSIL.

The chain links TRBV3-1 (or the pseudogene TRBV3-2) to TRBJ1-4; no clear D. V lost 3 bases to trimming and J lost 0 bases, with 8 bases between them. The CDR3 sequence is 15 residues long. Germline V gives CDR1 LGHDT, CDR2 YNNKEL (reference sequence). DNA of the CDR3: TGTGCCAGCAGCCATAGTGAGACAACTAATGAAAAACTGTTTTTT. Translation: CASSHSETTNEKLFF.